This TCR beta chain was recovered during a study of cytomegalovirus exposure and HLA in healthy donors. The CDR3 is 17 amino acids. Germline values: CDR1 LNHDA, CDR2 SQIVND (reference sequence). V lost 10 bases and J lost 1; bases outside the gene matches: 14. PCR primers comprised 60 Vbeta and 13 Jbeta primers. Sequencing was performed with immunoSEQ multiplex PCR; in TCRdb, only in-frame clones are kept and a portion is missing. Of about 160,000 clones in the sample, 65% to 85% were seen once. Study observations and caveats: Solely CMV serostatus was available to characterize immune exposure. In a later analysis, a missense DCLRE1C variant was linked to TCR beta V- and J-gene trimming. Productive status was seen about 87% or about 30% of the time for most TCR beta V segments in an earlier analysis. The investigators catalogued 164 TCR beta chains as cytomegalovirus-associated.

Regarding this clone: What it binds is unknown.

V gene TRBV19 combines with J gene TRBJ2-4; 9 bases agree with TRBD1. The sequence derives from a woman in her twenties or thirties in good health and CMV-seropositive. Material: PBMCs. The CDR3 sequence: CANDRDRAVVAKNIQYF. CDR3 nucleotides: TGTGCCAACGACCGGGACAGGGCGGTCGTCGCCAAAAACATTCAGTACTTC. The variable domain in full, completed from reference TRBV19 and TRBJ2-4, reads DGGITQSPKYLFRKEGQNVTLSCEQNLNHDAMYWYRQDPGQGLRLIYYSQIVNDFQKGDIAEGYSVSREKKESFPLTVTSAQKNPTAFYLCANDRDRAVVAKNIQYFGAGTRLSVL.